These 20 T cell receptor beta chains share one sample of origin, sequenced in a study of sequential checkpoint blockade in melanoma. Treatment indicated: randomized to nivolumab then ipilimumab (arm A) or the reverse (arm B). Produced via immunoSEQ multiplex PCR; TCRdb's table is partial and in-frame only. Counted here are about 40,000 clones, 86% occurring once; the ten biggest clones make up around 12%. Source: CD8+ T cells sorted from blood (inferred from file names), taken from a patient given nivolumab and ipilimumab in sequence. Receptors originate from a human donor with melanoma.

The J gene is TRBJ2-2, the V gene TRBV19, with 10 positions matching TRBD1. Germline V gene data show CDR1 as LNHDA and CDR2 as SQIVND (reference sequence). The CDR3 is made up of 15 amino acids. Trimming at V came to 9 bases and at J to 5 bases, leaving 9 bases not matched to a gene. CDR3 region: CASRRDRGITGELFF. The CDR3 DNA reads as TGTGCCAGCCGTCGGGACAGGGGAATAACCGGGGAGCTGTTTTTT.

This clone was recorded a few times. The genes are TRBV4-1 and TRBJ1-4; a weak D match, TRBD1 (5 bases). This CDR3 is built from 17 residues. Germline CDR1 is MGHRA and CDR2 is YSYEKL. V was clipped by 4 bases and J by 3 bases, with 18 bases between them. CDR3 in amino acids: CASSPLALTGSNEKLFF. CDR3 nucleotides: TGCGCCAGCAGCCCCTTGGCGCTAACAGGTTCTAATGAAAAACTGTTTTTT.

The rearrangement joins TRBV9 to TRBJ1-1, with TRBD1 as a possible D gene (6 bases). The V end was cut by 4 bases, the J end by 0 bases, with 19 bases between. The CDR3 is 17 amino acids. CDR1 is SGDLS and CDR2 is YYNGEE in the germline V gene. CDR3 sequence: CASSIGPHRAVNTEAFF. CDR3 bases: TGTGCCAGCAGCATAGGCCCTCACAGGGCCGTGAACACTGAAGCTTTCTTT.

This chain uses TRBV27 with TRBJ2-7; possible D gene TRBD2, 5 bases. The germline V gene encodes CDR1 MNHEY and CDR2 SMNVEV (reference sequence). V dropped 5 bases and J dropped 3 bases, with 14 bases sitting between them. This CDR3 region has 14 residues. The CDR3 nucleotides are TGTGCCAGCAGTACTTCTACGGGATACTACGAGCAGTACTTC. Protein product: CASSTSTGYYEQYF.

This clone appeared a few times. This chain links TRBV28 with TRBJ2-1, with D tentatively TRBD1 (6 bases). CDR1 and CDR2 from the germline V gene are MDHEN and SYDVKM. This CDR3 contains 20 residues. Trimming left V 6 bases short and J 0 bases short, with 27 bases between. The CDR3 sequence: CASREAVAGEPSSSYNEQFF. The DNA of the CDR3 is TGTGCCAGCAGGGAGGCTGTGGCAGGGGAGCCCTCAAGCTCCTACAATGAGCAGTTCTTC.

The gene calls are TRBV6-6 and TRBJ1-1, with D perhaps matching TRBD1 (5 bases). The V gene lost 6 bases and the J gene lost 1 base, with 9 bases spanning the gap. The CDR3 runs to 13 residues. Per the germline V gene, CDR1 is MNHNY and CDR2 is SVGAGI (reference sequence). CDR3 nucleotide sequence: TGTGCCAGCAGGGTAACAGGGAACACTGAAGCTTTCTTT. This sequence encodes CASRVTGNTEAFF.

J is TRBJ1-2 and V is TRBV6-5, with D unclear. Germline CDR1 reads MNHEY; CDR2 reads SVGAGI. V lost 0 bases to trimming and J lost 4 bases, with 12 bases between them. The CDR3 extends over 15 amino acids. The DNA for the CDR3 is TGTGCCAGCAGTTACTCGACTAGGGCTGGCTATGGCTACACCTTC. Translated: CASSYSTRAGYGYTF.

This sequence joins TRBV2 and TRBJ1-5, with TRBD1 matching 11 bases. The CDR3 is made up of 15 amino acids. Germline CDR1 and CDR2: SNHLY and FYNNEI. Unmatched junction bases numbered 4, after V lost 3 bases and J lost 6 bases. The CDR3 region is CASSEGTGGFQPQHF. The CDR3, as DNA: TGTGCCAGCAGTGAGGGGACAGGGGGTTTTCAGCCCCAGCATTTT.

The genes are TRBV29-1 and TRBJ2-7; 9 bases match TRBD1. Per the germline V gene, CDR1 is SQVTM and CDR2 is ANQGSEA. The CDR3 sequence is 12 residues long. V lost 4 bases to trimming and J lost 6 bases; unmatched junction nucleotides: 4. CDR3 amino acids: CSVVADRGEQYV. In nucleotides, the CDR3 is TGCAGCGTTGTAGCGGACAGGGGCGAGCAGTACGTC.

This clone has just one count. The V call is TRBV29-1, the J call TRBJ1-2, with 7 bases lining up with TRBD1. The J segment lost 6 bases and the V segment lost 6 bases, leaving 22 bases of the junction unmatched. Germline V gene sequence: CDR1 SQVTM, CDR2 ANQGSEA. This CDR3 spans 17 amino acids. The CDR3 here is CSVAPRDSRAHYDGYTF. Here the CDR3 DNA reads TGCAGCGTGGCCCCCCGGGACAGTAGGGCCCACTATGATGGCTACACCTTC.

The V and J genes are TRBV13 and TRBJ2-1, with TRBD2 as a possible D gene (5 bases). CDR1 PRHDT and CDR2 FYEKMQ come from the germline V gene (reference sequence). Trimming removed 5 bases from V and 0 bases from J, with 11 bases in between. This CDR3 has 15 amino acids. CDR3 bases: TGTGCCAGCAGCCGCGGACTGAGCTCCTACAATGAGCAGTTCTTC. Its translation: CASSRGLSSYNEQFF.

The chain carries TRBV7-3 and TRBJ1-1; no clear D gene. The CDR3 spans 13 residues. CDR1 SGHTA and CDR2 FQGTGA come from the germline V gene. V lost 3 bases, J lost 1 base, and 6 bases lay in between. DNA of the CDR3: TGTGCCAGCAGCTTCTCCGGGAACACTGAAGCTTTCTTT. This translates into CASSFSGNTEAFF.

CDR3 coding DNA: TGCAGCGTTGAAGGCCTGGGGAGGACAGGGAACAATGAGCAGTTCTTC. It codes for CSVEGLGRTGNNEQFF. The chain employs TRBV29-1 and TRBJ2-1; 8 positions match TRBD1. J gave up 5 bases and V 1 base, and 10 bases lay outside the gene matches. The CDR3 has 16 residues. In germline, CDR1 is SQVTM, CDR2 ANQGSEA.

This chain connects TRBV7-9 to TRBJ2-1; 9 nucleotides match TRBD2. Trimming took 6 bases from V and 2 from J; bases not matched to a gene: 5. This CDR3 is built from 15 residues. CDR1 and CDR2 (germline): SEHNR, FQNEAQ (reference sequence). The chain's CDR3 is CASRQREDAYNEQFF. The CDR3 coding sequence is TGTGCCAGCAGACAGCGGGAGGACGCCTACAATGAGCAGTTCTTC.

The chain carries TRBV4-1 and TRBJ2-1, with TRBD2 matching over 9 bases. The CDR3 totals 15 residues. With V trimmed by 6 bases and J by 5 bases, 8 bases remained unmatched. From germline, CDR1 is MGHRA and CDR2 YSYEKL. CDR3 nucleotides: TGCGCCAGCAGACTGACTAGCGGCCTAGACAATGAGCAGTTCTTC. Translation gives CASRLTSGLDNEQFF.

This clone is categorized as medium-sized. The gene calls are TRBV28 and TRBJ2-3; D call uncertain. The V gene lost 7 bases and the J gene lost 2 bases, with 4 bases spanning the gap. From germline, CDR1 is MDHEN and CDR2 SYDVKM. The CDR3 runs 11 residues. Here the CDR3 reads CASTHTDTQYF. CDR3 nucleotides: TGTGCCAGCACCCACACAGATACGCAGTATTTT.

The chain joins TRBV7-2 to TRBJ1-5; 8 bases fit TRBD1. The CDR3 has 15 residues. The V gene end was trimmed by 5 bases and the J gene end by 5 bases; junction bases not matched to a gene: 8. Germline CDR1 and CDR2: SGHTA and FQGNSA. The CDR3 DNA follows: TGTGCCAGCAGCGGCAGGGGGCTTAAGGATCAGCCCCAGCATTTT. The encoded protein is CASSGRGLKDQPQHF. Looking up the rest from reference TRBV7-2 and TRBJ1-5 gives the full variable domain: GAGVSQSPSNKVTEKGKDVELRCDPISGHTALYWYRQSLGQGLEFLIYFQGNSAPDKSGLPSDRFSAERTGGSVSTLTIQRTQQEDSAVYLCASSGRGLKDQPQHFGDGTRLSIL.

The CDR3: CASSLGTGVRGETQYF. CDR3 DNA sequence: TGTGCCAGCAGCTTAGGGACAGGTGTTCGGGGAGAGACCCAGTACTTC. This rearrangement joins TRBV7-9 to TRBJ2-5; 7 positions agree with TRBD1. CDR1 is SEHNR and CDR2 is FQNEAQ in the germline V gene (reference sequence). V lost 1 base to trimming and J lost 4 bases; unmatched junction nucleotides: 9. The CDR3 length is 16 residues.

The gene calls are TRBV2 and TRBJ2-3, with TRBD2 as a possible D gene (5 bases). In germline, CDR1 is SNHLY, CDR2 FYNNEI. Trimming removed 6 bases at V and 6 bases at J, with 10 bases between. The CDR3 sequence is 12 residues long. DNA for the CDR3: TGTGCCAGCAGGGAGGACTTGGATACGCAGTATTTT. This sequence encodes CASREDLDTQYF.

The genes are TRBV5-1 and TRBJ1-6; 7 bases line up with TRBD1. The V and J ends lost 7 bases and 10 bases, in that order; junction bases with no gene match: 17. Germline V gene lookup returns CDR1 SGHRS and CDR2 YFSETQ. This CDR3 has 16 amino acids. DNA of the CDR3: TGCGCCAGCCAGGGGGATGGTGGCAGCCCAGGATCACCCCTCCACTTT. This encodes CASQGDGGSPGSPLHF. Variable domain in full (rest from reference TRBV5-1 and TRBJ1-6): KAGVTQTPRYLIKTRGQQVTLSCSPISGHRSVSWYQQTPGQGLQFLFEYFSETQRNKGNFPGRFSGRQFSNSRSEMNVSTLELGDSALYLCASQGDGGSPGSPLHFGNGTRLTVT.